This TCR beta chain was obtained from a study of shared clonotypes between healthy human individuals. In germline, CDR1 is PRHDT, CDR2 FYEKMQ (reference sequence). Trimming took off 0 bases at V and 2 bases at J, with 11 bases between the two ends. This CDR3 contains 15 residues. The data were produced by immunoSEQ multiplex PCR, yet TCRdb's version contains in-frame clones alone and is incomplete. The sample contains approximately 2.5 million clones, roughly nine tenths of which appear only once. The chain joins TRBV13 to TRBJ2-7; no reliable D call. This receptor was identified in a man aged 18 to 30 in good health. Sequencing was carried out using naive CD4+ T cells sorted from blood. Subset defined: CD45RA+ positively selected. Here the CDR3 reads CASSLGGRTAYEQYF. CDR3 in DNA: TGTGCCAGCAGCTTAGGGGGTAGAACCGCCTACGAGCAGTACTTC.